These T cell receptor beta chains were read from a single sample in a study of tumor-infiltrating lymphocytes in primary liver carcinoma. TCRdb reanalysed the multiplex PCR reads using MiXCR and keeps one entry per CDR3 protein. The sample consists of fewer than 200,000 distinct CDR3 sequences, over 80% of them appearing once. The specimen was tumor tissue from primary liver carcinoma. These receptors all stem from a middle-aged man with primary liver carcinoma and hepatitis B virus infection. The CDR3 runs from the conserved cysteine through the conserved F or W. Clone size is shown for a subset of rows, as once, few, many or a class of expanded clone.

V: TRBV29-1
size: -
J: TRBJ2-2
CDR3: CRDGTSAVNTGELFF

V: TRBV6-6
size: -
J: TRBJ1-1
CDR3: CASRPPGGTGVFF

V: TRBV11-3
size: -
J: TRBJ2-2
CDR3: CVSCLKANTGELFF

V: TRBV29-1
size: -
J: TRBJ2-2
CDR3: CSVMGNTRELFF

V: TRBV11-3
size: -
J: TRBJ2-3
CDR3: CASSFSGRWTDAEYF

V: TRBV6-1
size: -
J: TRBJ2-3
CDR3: CASSDASGADTQYF

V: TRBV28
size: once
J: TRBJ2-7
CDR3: CASSPRQEFYEQYF

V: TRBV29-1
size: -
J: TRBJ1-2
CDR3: CSVGTPTGTRMANYGYTF

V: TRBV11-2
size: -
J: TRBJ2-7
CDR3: CTSSLAVGKQYF

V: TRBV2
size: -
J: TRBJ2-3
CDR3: CASWAAAGTQYF

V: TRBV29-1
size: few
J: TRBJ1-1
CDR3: CSVITGGTGAFF

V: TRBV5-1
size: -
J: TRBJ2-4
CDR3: CASSLNGGLAVIQYF

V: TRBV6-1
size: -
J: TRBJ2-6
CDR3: CVSSSRQVGFSGANVLTF

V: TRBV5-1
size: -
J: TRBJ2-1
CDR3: CASSHGGSGIRVNEQLF

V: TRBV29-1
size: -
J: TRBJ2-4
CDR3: CCANEGNIQYF

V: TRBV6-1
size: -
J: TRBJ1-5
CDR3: CTSSVITEPGGQPQHF

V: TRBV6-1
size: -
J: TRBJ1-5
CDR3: CASTEKGQGEHQPQHF

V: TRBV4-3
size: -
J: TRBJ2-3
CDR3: CASNQRGLAGGPSSDTQYF

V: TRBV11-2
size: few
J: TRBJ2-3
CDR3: CASSSGGSSVGARTYTQYF

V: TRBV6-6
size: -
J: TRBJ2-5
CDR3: CASSLWWRQKTQYF

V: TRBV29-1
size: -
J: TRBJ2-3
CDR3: CRVDPMIDTQYF

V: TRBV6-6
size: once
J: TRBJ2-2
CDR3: CASSPSGRVAGELLF

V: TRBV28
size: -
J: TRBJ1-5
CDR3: CASRSTGASEPQRF

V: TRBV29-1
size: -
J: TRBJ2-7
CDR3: CSVEGTSVTLWEQYF

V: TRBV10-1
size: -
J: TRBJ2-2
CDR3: CASSDDTDTGEPFF

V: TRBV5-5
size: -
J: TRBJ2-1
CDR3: CASSRALGLGGENEQFF